Given below is one T cell receptor (beta chain) in context. Its antigen is unknown. Reanalyzing the 5' RACE reads, TCRdb keeps one entry per CDR3 protein, without DNA. This sample's table has around 380,000 distinct CDR3 sequences. These data come from a study of monozygotic twins with inflammatory bowel disease. General observations from the study: Patient repertoire variability may have increased through differing immunosuppressive treatments. No separation of different T cell subtypes was possible.

Germline lookup yields CDR1 MNHNS and CDR2 SASEGT. The CDR3 runs to 15 residues. The clonotype was recovered from a human donor with ulcerative colitis or Crohn's disease, or a healthy co-twin of an affected twin (not recorded which). The sequenced sample was blood. This sequence joins TRBV6-1 and TRBJ1-2; TCRdb reports TRBD1, a call that lacks DNA to check it against. The CDR3 loop reads CASSRPSRPLYGYTF.